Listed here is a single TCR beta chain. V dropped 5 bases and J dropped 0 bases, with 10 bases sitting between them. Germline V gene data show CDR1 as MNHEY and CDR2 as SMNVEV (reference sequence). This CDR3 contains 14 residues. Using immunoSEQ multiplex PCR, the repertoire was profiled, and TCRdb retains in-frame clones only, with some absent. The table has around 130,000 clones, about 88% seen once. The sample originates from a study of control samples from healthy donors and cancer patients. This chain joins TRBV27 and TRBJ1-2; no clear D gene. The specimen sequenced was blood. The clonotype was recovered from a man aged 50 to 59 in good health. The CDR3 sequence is CASSRQNANYGYTF. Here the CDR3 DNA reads TGTGCCAGCAGTAGGCAGAACGCTAACTATGGCTACACCTTC.